The 21 T cell receptor beta chains below all came from one sample that was sequenced in a study of cytotoxic CD8 clonotypes in ibrutinib-treated CLL. Assay used: immunoSEQ multiplex PCR; TCRdb lists only in-frame clones, some missing. This sample has about 300,000 clones, with 67% found just once. Sequences were derived from PBMCs, sampled after 36 months of ibrutinib treatment. The source is a human donor with chronic lymphocytic leukemia.

This clone was seen more than once but under ten times. The chain is built from TRBV27 and TRBJ1-2; no definite D call. This CDR3 has 12 amino acids. The germline gives CDR1 MNHEY, CDR2 SMNVEV (reference sequence). V gave up 2 bases and J gave up 0 bases, with 1 base separating them. CDR3 residues: CASSLPNYGYTF. The CDR3 bases are TGTGCCAGCAGTTTACCTAACTATGGCTACACCTTC.

This chain uses TRBV25-1 with TRBJ1-1; D unclear. The V gene lost 1 base and the J gene lost 1 base, with 10 bases spanning the gap. CDR3 length: 15 amino acids. CDR1 is MGHDK, CDR2 SYGVNS, per germline. CDR3 in amino acids: CASSESGRWNTEAFF. In DNA, the CDR3 is TGTGCCAGCAGTGAATCGGGTCGATGGAACACTGAAGCTTTCTTT.

This clone was observed once. This chain links TRBV18 with TRBJ2-5; D is unclear. V was pared by 4 bases and J by 5 bases, with 14 bases between. This CDR3 spans 14 amino acids. The germline gives CDR1 KGHSH, CDR2 LQKENI. CDR3 region: CASSLLGVGETQYF. CDR3 in DNA: TGTGCCAGCTCACTCCTCGGAGTAGGCGAGACCCAGTACTTC.

The V gene is TRBV5-6, the J gene TRBJ1-1, with D unclear. This CDR3 is built from 13 residues. Per germline, CDR1 SGHDT and CDR2 YYEEEE. V was trimmed by 4 bases and J by 1 base, leaving 8 bases between them. Here the CDR3 DNA reads TGTGCCAGCAGCCCTGTGGGGAACACTGAAGCTTTCTTT. Its translation is CASSPVGNTEAFF.

This clone was seen only a few times. This chain uses TRBV6-5 with TRBJ1-2; D is uncertain. The CDR3 is 15 amino acids. Trimming removed 5 bases from V and 10 bases from J, with 23 bases in between. CDR1 and CDR2 (germline): MNHEY, SVGAGI. The CDR3 DNA follows: TGTGCCAGCAGTCCTCAGAGTTACTCCCAAGGAGTCTACACCTTC. It encodes CASSPQSYSQGVYTF.

This clone was recorded a few times. The chain couples TRBV5-1 to TRBJ2-3, with unresolved D. The CDR3 has 14 residues. V was shortened by 1 base and J by 6 bases, with 12 bases between the two germline ends. In germline, CDR1 is SGHRS, CDR2 YFSETQ. The CDR3 bases are TGCGCCAGCAGCTTGAAAGATGTTGTGGATACGCAGTATTTT. As protein: CASSLKDVVDTQYF.

This clone has more than one count but fewer than ten. The chain is built from TRBV7-9 and TRBJ1-2; D uncertain. V gave up 1 base and J gave up 5 bases, with 11 bases separating them. CDR1 and CDR2 from the germline V gene are SEHNR and FQNEAQ (reference sequence). The CDR3 is 14 amino acids. Written as DNA, the CDR3 is TGTGCCAGCAGCTTAGGAGGGAGCCTATATGGCTACACCTTC. This gives the protein CASSLGGSLYGYTF.

The J gene is TRBJ2-2, the V gene TRBV9, with no clear D. This CDR3 spans 13 amino acids. Deletions cut 4 bases from V and 7 bases from J, with 11 bases between. Per germline, CDR1 SGDLS and CDR2 YYNGEE. The CDR3 sequence is CASSPPWGGELFF. CDR3 coding DNA: TGTGCCAGCAGCCCCCCCTGGGGCGGGGAGCTGTTTTTT.

This chain connects TRBV5-6 to TRBJ1-2; D gene uncertain. Germline-derived CDR1 and CDR2 are SGHDT and YYEEEE. V lost 0 bases and J 8 bases, leaving 8 bases between the germline ends. The CDR3 has 12 amino acids. The chain's CDR3 is CASSLDWAGYTF. The CDR3 DNA sequence: TGTGCCAGCAGCTTGGATTGGGCCGGCTACACCTTC.

The gene calls are TRBV14 and TRBJ1-1, with a weak D call TRBD1 (6 bases). Deletions cut 4 bases from V and 0 bases from J, with 12 bases between. The CDR3 consists of 15 residues. Germline CDR1 SGHDN, CDR2 FVKESK. CDR3 loop: CASSPTGMMNTEAFF. CDR3 coding DNA: TGTGCCAGCAGCCCGACAGGAATGATGAACACTGAAGCTTTCTTT.

The chain recombines TRBV11-2 with TRBJ2-7; weak D call: TRBD2 (5 bases). The CDR3 is made up of 13 amino acids. Trimming took off 8 bases at V and 3 bases at J, with 14 bases between the two ends. Germline CDR1 is SGHAT and CDR2 is FQNNGV. The CDR3 spells CASLLDWGYEQYF. CDR3 nucleotides: TGTGCCAGCCTTTTGGACTGGGGCTACGAGCAGTACTTC.

The chain uses TRBV28 and TRBJ2-3; 7 positions agree with TRBD1. Germline assignment: CDR1 MDHEN and CDR2 SYDVKM. V was clipped by 7 bases and J by 0 bases; unmatched bases: 10. The CDR3 consists of 16 residues. The CDR3 bases are TGTGCCAGCACCTTAACCGGGACAGCTAGCACAGATACGCAGTATTTT. This translates into CASTLTGTASTDTQYF.

J is TRBJ2-5 and V is TRBV4-3; 8 bases map to TRBD1. Germline assignment: CDR1 LGHNA and CDR2 YSLEER. The J segment lost 4 bases and the V segment lost 0 bases, leaving 4 bases of the junction unmatched. The CDR3 covers 15 residues. Written as DNA, the CDR3 is TGCGCCAGCAGCCAAGATGGGGGGACAGGAGAGACCCAGTACTTC. Amino acid sequence: CASSQDGGTGETQYF.

This sequence joins TRBV9 and TRBJ2-3, with D maybe TRBD1 (5 bases). V lost 0 bases to trimming and J lost 4 bases, with 12 bases between them. CDR1 SGDLS and CDR2 YYNGEE come from the germline V gene. The CDR3 covers 15 residues. CDR3 nucleotides: TGTGCCAGCAGCGTAGGTGCAGGGCTCGCAGATACGCAGTATTTT. It specifies CASSVGAGLADTQYF.

This chain uses TRBV6-5 with TRBJ2-1, with unresolved D. CDR1 and CDR2 from the germline V gene are MNHEY and SVGAGI. The V and J ends lost 4 bases and 5 bases respectively, with 6 bases between them. CDR3 size: 12 residues. CDR3 amino acids: CASSSRNNEQFF. CDR3 sequence (DNA): TGTGCCAGCAGTTCGCGGAACAATGAGCAGTTCTTC.

This sequence joins TRBV6-5 and TRBJ2-2; 9 bases agree with TRBD1. V lost 6 bases to trimming and J lost 5 bases; unmatched junction nucleotides: 7. Germline values: CDR1 MNHEY, CDR2 SVGAGI. CDR3 length: 15 amino acids. The CDR3 nucleotides read TGTGCCAGCAGCACTCCGGGACAGGGAACCGGGGAGCTGTTTTTT. Translating gives CASSTPGQGTGELFF.

The chain combines TRBV15 with TRBJ2-5; D is unclear. Germline values: CDR1 LNHNV, CDR2 YYDKDF (reference sequence). V lost 0 bases to trimming and J lost 3 bases, with 11 bases between them. The CDR3 length is 15 residues. The CDR3 protein is CATSREIRTEETQYF. The CDR3 region has the DNA TGTGCCACCAGCAGAGAAATAAGGACCGAAGAGACCCAGTACTTC.

The V and J genes are TRBV5-1 and TRBJ2-7, with D perhaps assigned TRBD1 or TRBD2 (5 bases each). The CDR3 sequence is 11 residues long. V lost 5 bases to trimming and J lost 3 bases, with 6 bases between them. Germline assignment: CDR1 SGHRS and CDR2 YFSETQ. The CDR3 DNA reads as TGCGCCAGCAGGGGGGACTACGAGCAGTACTTC. The encoded protein is CASRGDYEQYF. Based on the CDR3 plus reference TRBV5-1 and TRBJ2-7, the full variable domain is KAGVTQTPRYLIKTRGQQVTLSCSPISGHRSVSWYQQTPGQGLQFLFEYFSETQRNKGNFPGRFSGRQFSNSRSEMNVSTLELGDSALYLCASRGDYEQYFGPGTRLTVT.

The chain carries TRBV19 and TRBJ2-2; D call uncertain. Germline V gene data show CDR1 as LNHDA and CDR2 as SQIVND (reference sequence). V was cut by 7 bases and J by 6 bases, with 12 bases left in between. The CDR3 sequence is 13 residues long. The CDR3 loop is CASTAGLAGELFF. In DNA, the CDR3 is TGTGCCAGTACTGCAGGCCTTGCCGGGGAGCTGTTTTTT.

The chain couples TRBV27 to TRBJ2-5; D is unclear. The CDR3 runs 14 residues. V lost 1 base, J lost 1 base, and 7 bases lay in between. The germline gives CDR1 MNHEY, CDR2 SMNVEV (reference sequence). The CDR3 loop is CASSLLEFQETQYF. The CDR3 bases are TGTGCCAGCAGTTTATTGGAGTTCCAAGAGACCCAGTACTTC.

This clone came up once. Written as DNA, the CDR3 is TGTGCCAGCAGCCGGGCCATCACAGATACGCAGTATTTT. This codes for CASSRAITDTQYF. The chain couples TRBV14 to TRBJ2-3; D gene ambiguous. Germline V gene sequence: CDR1 SGHDN, CDR2 FVKESK. The CDR3 extends over 13 amino acids. V was trimmed by 4 bases and J by 2 bases, leaving 7 bases between them.